The 20 T cell receptor beta chains given below trace back to one sample, sequenced in a study of shared clonotypes between healthy human individuals. Assay used: immunoSEQ multiplex PCR; TCRdb lists only in-frame clones, some missing. This sample has 950,000 to 1,200,000 clones; approximately 80% occur once, and the top ten carry roughly 0.82%. Sequenced: memory CD4+ T cells from PBMCs. Subset here: CD45RA-negative fraction. These receptor sequences come from a man aged 18 to 30 in good health. Some clones in this sample may be carry-over from other donors' samples.

The V gene is TRBV6-5, the J gene TRBJ2-3, with 7 positions matching TRBD1. CDR3 length equals 13 residues. The germline gives CDR1 MNHEY, CDR2 SVGAGI. V shed 5 bases, J shed 8 bases, and the junction held 7 bases outside the gene matches. CDR3 in amino acids: CASSKTGEGTQYF. DNA for the CDR3: TGTGCCAGCAGTAAAACAGGGGAAGGTACGCAGTATTTT.

This clone showed up just once. The chain is built from TRBV5-1 and TRBJ2-6; D is undetermined. This CDR3 has 15 amino acids. V shed 4 bases and J shed 2 bases, with 10 bases lying between them. The V gene's germline CDR1 is SGHRS and CDR2 YFSETQ. The CDR3 DNA follows: TGCGCCAGCAGCCCCGACGGAACTGGGGCCAACGTCCTGACTTTC. It is translated as CASSPDGTGANVLTF.

This rearrangement joins TRBV19 to TRBJ2-1; D is undetermined. Trimming took 5 bases from V and 4 from J, leaving 3 bases between them. CDR3 length equals 11 residues. The germline gives CDR1 LNHDA, CDR2 SQIVND (reference sequence). CDR3 amino acids: CASSFYNEQFF. As DNA, the CDR3 is TGTGCCAGTAGTTTTTACAATGAGCAGTTCTTC.

This clone was counted a few times. V gene TRBV28 combines with J gene TRBJ2-1, with TRBD2 as a possible D gene (6 bases). From germline, CDR1 is MDHEN and CDR2 SYDVKM. CDR3 length: 14 amino acids. V lost 3 bases to trimming and J lost 8 bases, with 14 bases between them. Written as DNA, the CDR3 is TGTGCCAGCAGTTTGCCAGGGACTCTGGATGAGCAGTTCTTC. This encodes CASSLPGTLDEQFF.

As regards this clone: Other DNA sequences from this sample encode an identical CDR3 as well. The genes are TRBV6-5 and TRBJ2-7, with D hard to call. CDR1 is MNHEY, CDR2 SVGAGI, per germline. The germline V and J ends were trimmed by 0 bases and 0 bases, with 9 bases remaining between them. This CDR3 is built from 15 residues. The CDR3 spells CASSYSFRSSYEQYF. DNA for the CDR3: TGTGCCAGCAGTTACTCGTTCCGGTCCTCCTACGAGCAGTACTTC.

The chain employs TRBV10-3 and TRBJ1-1; 8 bases are a match to TRBD1. V lost 10 bases, J lost 4 bases, and 8 bases stayed unmatched. Germline loops: CDR1 ENHRY, CDR2 SYGVKD. The CDR3 consists of 13 residues. The CDR3 DNA reads TGTGCCAGCCGGGACAGGAATCCCACTGAAGCTTTCTTT. Its protein product is CASRDRNPTEAFF.

For the CDR3, the DNA is TGTGCCAGCAGTCTGTCTGCGGAGGGAAACGAGCAGTACTTC. This translates into CASSLSAEGNEQYF. This chain uses TRBV28 with TRBJ2-7, with D possibly TRBD2 on 6 matching bases. V was clipped by 5 bases and J by 5 bases, with 16 bases between them. The CDR3 spans 14 residues. Germline lookup yields CDR1 MDHEN and CDR2 SYDVKM.

V gene TRBV18 combines with J gene TRBJ2-7; no reliable D call. This CDR3 has 16 amino acids. Per germline, CDR1 KGHSH and CDR2 LQKENI. V lost 1 base to trimming and J lost 0 bases, with 13 bases between them. DNA of the CDR3: TGTGCCAGCTCACCACTTTCGTTAGGGTCCTCCTACGAGCAGTACTTC. Residues: CASSPLSLGSSYEQYF.

The rearrangement joins TRBV7-9 to TRBJ1-2; 9 positions match TRBD1. Germline V lookup: CDR1 SEHNR, CDR2 FQNEAQ (reference sequence). The length of the CDR3 is 15 residues. J was trimmed by 5 bases and V by 5 bases; bases with no gene match: 9. CDR3 in DNA: TGTGCCAGCAGCGACCGGGACAGGGAACCTTATGGCTACACCTTC. Protein: CASSDRDREPYGYTF.

The DNA of the CDR3 is TGCGCCAGCAGCCTGGGGACAGGTCGGGCAGATACGCAGTATTTT. Translating gives CASSLGTGRADTQYF. The V and J genes are TRBV5-1 and TRBJ2-3; 8 positions agree with TRBD1. The CDR3 contains 15 residues. V lost 4 bases to trimming and J lost 4 bases; unmatched junction nucleotides: 8. Germline CDR1 reads SGHRS; CDR2 reads YFSETQ.

The chain recombines TRBV27 with TRBJ2-2; D possibly uses TRBD1 or TRBD2 (5 bases each). Trimming removed 2 bases from V and 1 base from J, with 11 bases in between. This CDR3 is built from 16 residues. Germline V gene data show CDR1 as MNHEY and CDR2 as SMNVEV (reference sequence). CDR3 residues: CASSLGDRRNTGELFF. DNA for the CDR3: TGTGCCAGCAGTTTAGGGGACCGCAGGAACACCGGGGAGCTGTTTTTT.

This chain connects TRBV11-2 to TRBJ2-5; D unresolved. The germline gives CDR1 SGHAT, CDR2 FQNNGV. V dropped 2 bases and J dropped 5 bases, with 12 bases sitting between them. The CDR3 contains 14 residues. The CDR3 DNA reads as TGTGCCAGCAGCTTACGGGCAGGCCGGGAGACCCAGTACTTC. It translates to CASSLRAGRETQYF. The entire variable domain, with the rest obtained from reference TRBV11-2 and TRBJ2-5, is as follows: EAGVAQSPRYKIIEKRQSVAFWCNPISGHATLYWYQQILGQGPKLLIQFQNNGVVDDSQLPKDRFSAERLKGVDSTLKIQPAKLEDSAVYLCASSLRAGRETQYFGPGTRLLVL.

This chain links TRBV30 with TRBJ1-6; D is undetermined. The CDR3 runs 14 residues. Trimming cost V 3 bases and J 9 bases, with 15 bases left between them. CDR1 and CDR2 (germline): GTSNPN, SVGIG (reference sequence). The CDR3 DNA is TGTGCCTGGAGCGCGGACCGAGCGCCTTCACCCCTCCACTTT. It yields the protein CAWSADRAPSPLHF.

This clone was seen only once. This rearrangement joins TRBV9 to TRBJ2-1; perhaps D is TRBD1 or TRBD2 (5 bases each). V shed 2 bases and J shed 8 bases, with 17 bases lying between them. The CDR3 is 15 residues long. Germline V gene lookup returns CDR1 SGDLS and CDR2 YYNGEE. The CDR3 nucleotides are TGTGCCAGCAGCGTGAGGGGCATGGGGTTCGATGAGCAGTTCTTC. Protein product: CASSVRGMGFDEQFF.

The chain links TRBV25-1 to TRBJ1-3; D remains ambiguous. Trimming shortened V by 2 bases and J by 0 bases, and 11 bases separated the two germline ends. CDR3 length: 16 residues. Germline CDR1 reads MGHDK; CDR2 reads SYGVNS. The CDR3 sequence: CASSEAVGYSGNTIYF. The CDR3 DNA follows: TGTGCCAGCAGTGAAGCGGTGGGTTACTCTGGAAACACCATATATTTT.

The CDR3 spells CASSPPIQGLEETQYF. CDR3 coding DNA: TGTGCCAGCTCACCACCGATCCAGGGATTGGAAGAGACCCAGTACTTC. The chain recombines TRBV18 with TRBJ2-5; D is perhaps TRBD1 (5 bases). V shed 0 bases and J shed 3 bases, with 14 bases lying between them. Germline values: CDR1 KGHSH, CDR2 LQKENI. The CDR3 covers 16 residues.

This clone was recorded only once. J is TRBJ1-2 and V is TRBV20-1; D ambiguous. The CDR3 totals 11 residues. Per the germline V gene, CDR1 is DFQATT and CDR2 is SNEGSKA (reference sequence). The germline V and J ends were trimmed by 2 bases and 7 bases, with 8 bases remaining between them. The CDR3 here is CSARPPSGYTF. As DNA, the CDR3 is TGCAGTGCTAGACCACCTAGTGGCTACACCTTC.

The V gene is TRBV7-3, the J gene TRBJ2-7, with 10 bases lining up with TRBD2. V lost 2 bases, J lost 5 bases, and 9 bases stayed unmatched. Germline V gene sequence: CDR1 SGHTA, CDR2 FQGTGA. The CDR3 totals 16 residues. The CDR3 region has the DNA TGTGCCAGCAGCTTAGCAACCGCTAGCGGGAGAGACGAGCAGTACTTC. Protein: CASSLATASGRDEQYF.

As to this clone: The same CDR3 can be traced to other DNA sequences in this sample. The chain has TRBV5-1 and TRBJ2-7; 8 positions agree with TRBD1. Germline-derived CDR1 and CDR2 are SGHRS and YFSETQ. Losses at the gene ends were 2 bases for V and 6 bases for J; bases not matched to a gene: 4. This CDR3 contains 13 residues. CDR3 in amino acids: CASSFGQGGEQYF. Written as DNA, the CDR3 is TGCGCCAGCAGCTTCGGACAGGGTGGCGAGCAGTACTTC.

The chain joins TRBV5-6 to TRBJ1-5; no clear D. CDR1 SGHDT and CDR2 YYEEEE come from the germline V gene. The CDR3 loop spans 16 amino acids. V shed 1 base and J shed 1 base, with 12 bases lying between them. The CDR3 region has the DNA TGTGCCAGCAGCTTGTATGCCAGGAGAAGCAATCAGCCCCAGCATTTT. Translation gives CASSLYARRSNQPQHF.